These T cell receptor beta chains were read from a single sample in a study of T-cell reconstitution after alpha-beta-depleted transplantation in children. TCRdb re-called the PCR reads through MiXCR, storing one row per CDR3 protein. The sample yields about 900,000 distinct CDR3 sequences, roughly 29% seen once. The sample consisted of PBMCs, mostly from graft donor cells, taken 360 days after TCRalphabeta/CD19-depleted stem cell transplant. Every receptor here comes from a boy under two years old who had a stem cell transplant for SCID, so the T cells may come from the graft donor. The CDR3 runs from the conserved cysteine through the conserved F or W. A D gene is named only where the DNA matches it firmly. Only some rows state a clone size, as once, few, many or a class for expanded clones.

TRBV28	.	TRBJ2-4	few	CASSFTQTLAKNIQYF	TGTGCCAGCAGTTTTACGCAGACATTAGCCAAAAACATTCAGTACTTC
TRBV24-1	.	TRBJ1-5	once	CATSDLNSNQPQHF	TGTGCCACCAGTGATTTGAATAGCAATCAGCCCCAGCATTTT
TRBV4-1	TRBD2	TRBJ2-3	few	CASSPRDYHSSTDTQYF	TGCGCCAGCAGCCCTCGGGACTACCACTCTAGCACAGATACGCAGTATTTT
TRBV4-1	.	TRBJ1-3	many	CASRLERGNTIYF	TGCGCCAGCCGACTGGAGCGCGGAAACACCATATATTTT
TRBV10-3	TRBD1	TRBJ2-7	many	CAISVSGQGYYEQYF	TGTGCCATCAGTGTCTCGGGACAGGGCTACTACGAGCAGTACTTC
TRBV29-1	TRBD1	TRBJ2-5	.	CSVEGQVGGETQYF	TGCAGCGTTGAGGGACAGGTCGGGGGAGAGACCCAGTACTTC
TRBV5-1	.	TRBJ2-5	.	CASSFWGHQETQYF	TGCGCCAGCAGCTTCTGGGGACACCAAGAGACCCAGTACTTC
TRBV12-3/TRBV12-4	.	TRBJ2-3	.	CASRPDDDTQYF	TGTGCCAGCAGACCCGATGACGATACGCAGTATTTT
TRBV7-2	.	TRBJ2-3	.	CASSPGGDSSTDTQYF	TGTGCCAGCAGCCCTGGCGGCGATTCTAGCACAGATACGCAGTATTTT
TRBV30	.	TRBJ1-1	few	CAWSVSGLNTEAFF	TGTGCCTGGAGTGTGAGTGGACTCAACACTGAAGCTTTCTTT
TRBV7-2	.	TRBJ2-6	.	CASSIKISGANVLTF	TGTGCCAGCAGCATAAAGATCTCTGGGGCCAACGTCCTGACTTTC
TRBV5-1	TRBD2	TRBJ2-1	.	CASTTPGTSGGADEQFF	TGCGCCAGCACAACGCCGGGGACTAGCGGGGGGGCCGATGAGCAGTTCTTC
TRBV12-3/TRBV12-4	TRBD1	TRBJ1-1	once	CASSYGQAEAFF	TGTGCCAGCAGCTATGGACAGGCTGAAGCTTTCTTT
TRBV6-5	.	TRBJ2-3	.	CASSYNRRSTDTQYF	TGTGCCAGCAGTTATAACAGACGGAGCACAGATACGCAGTATTTT
TRBV15	.	TRBJ1-1	few	CATSRDPRAGTEAFF	TGTGCCACCAGCAGAGATCCCCGGGCTGGGACTGAAGCTTTCTTT
TRBV5-1	.	TRBJ2-1	.	CASAKQDTYNEQFF	TGCGCCAGCGCCAAGCAGGACACTTACAATGAGCAGTTCTTC
TRBV11-2	.	TRBJ1-3	few	CASSPRIAYSGNTIYF	TGTGCCAGCAGCCCCCGGATAGCTTACTCTGGAAACACCATATATTTT
TRBV19	.	TRBJ1-1	.	CASTLGQVTNTEAFF	TGTGCCAGTACCCTCGGGCAGGTCACGAACACTGAAGCTTTCTTT
TRBV4-1	.	TRBJ1-5	.	CASSPFLSGNQPQHF	TGCGCCAGCAGCCCGTTCTTATCCGGCAATCAGCCCCAGCATTTT
TRBV12-3/TRBV12-4	TRBD2	TRBJ2-1	.	CASTRTSGGVSYNEQFF	TGTGCCAGCACCAGGACTAGCGGGGGGGTATCCTACAATGAGCAGTTCTTC
TRBV28	.	TRBJ2-3	.	CASSLVSSALGTQYF	TGTGCCAGCAGTTTAGTTAGCTCCGCCCTGGGGACGCAGTATTTT
TRBV7-2	TRBD2	TRBJ2-7	few	CASSLLAGPTYEQYF	TGTGCCAGCAGCCTCTTAGCGGGTCCTACCTACGAGCAGTACTTC
TRBV27	TRBD1	TRBJ2-7	few	CASSYRTGPPGNEQYF	TGTGCCAGCAGCTACCGGACAGGGCCCCCTGGAAACGAGCAGTACTTC
TRBV4-2	.	TRBJ2-1	many	CASSQPSGENEQFF	TGTGCCAGCAGCCAACCTTCGGGTGAAAATGAGCAGTTCTTC
TRBV29-1	.	TRBJ2-7	.	CSGLGGPDSYEQYF	TGCAGCGGATTGGGCGGTCCCGACTCCTACGAGCAGTACTTC
TRBV20-1	.	TRBJ2-7	.	CSARTTATYEQYF	TGCAGTGCTAGAACGACGGCAACCTACGAGCAGTACTTC
TRBV5-1	.	TRBJ2-5	.	CASSLSAAPQETQYF	TGCGCCAGCAGCTTGAGTGCAGCTCCCCAAGAGACCCAGTACTTC
TRBV13	.	TRBJ2-7	.	CASSVGGGVYEQYF	TGTGCCAGCAGCGTCGGGGGAGGCGTTTACGAGCAGTACTTC
TRBV24-1	.	TRBJ2-7	few	CATSDSGRGGEQYF	TGTGCCACCAGTGACTCGGGACGGGGTGGCGAGCAGTACTTC
TRBV12-3/TRBV12-4	TRBD2	TRBJ2-1	few	CASSRSGGRRYFFF	TGTGCCAGCAGCCGTAGCGGGGGGCGCCGGTATTTCTTCTTC
TRBV28	.	TRBJ2-4	.	CASSSQTFGQWGNIQYF	TGTGCCAGCAGTTCGCAAACATTCGGACAGTGGGGGAACATTCAGTACTTC
TRBV2	TRBD1	TRBJ2-3	few	CASSPQGAYTDTQYF	TGTGCCAGCAGTCCCCAGGGGGCCTACACAGATACGCAGTATTTT
TRBV7-9	.	TRBJ2-7	few	CASSLPPTPLYEQYF	TGTGCCAGCAGCTTACCACCTACACCGCTCTACGAGCAGTACTTC
TRBV20-1	.	TRBJ2-4	.	CSARGRGEAKNIQYF	TGCAGTGCTAGAGGCAGGGGGGAGGCCAAAAACATTCAGTACTTC
TRBV5-6	.	TRBJ2-5	.	CASSLGTQFSQYF	TGTGCCAGCAGCCTCGGGACCCAATTTTCCCAGTACTTC
TRBV12-3/TRBV12-4	TRBD1	TRBJ2-5	.	CASSLRQGMWQETQYF	TGTGCCAGCAGTCTACGACAGGGTATGTGGCAAGAGACCCAGTACTTC
TRBV6-5	.	TRBJ2-7	few	CASSYAGGVPFRFYEQYF	TGTGCCAGCAGTTACGCCGGCGGAGTCCCGTTTCGCTTCTACGAGCAGTACTTC
TRBV3-1	.	TRBJ2-7	few	CASSHLPDLTYEQYF	TGTGCCAGCAGCCATCTCCCGGACTTAACCTACGAGCAGTACTTC
TRBV12-3/TRBV12-4	.	TRBJ2-4	.	CASSLQAALAKNIQYF	TGTGCCAGCAGCCTGCAGGCGGCATTAGCCAAAAACATTCAGTACTTC
TRBV5-1	.	TRBJ2-1	once	CASSMGRPNEQFF	TGCGCCAGCAGCATGGGACGCCCCAATGAGCAGTTCTTC
TRBV18	.	TRBJ2-3	.	CASSPMHSTDTQYF	TGTGCCAGCTCACCGATGCATAGCACAGATACGCAGTATTTT
TRBV24-1	TRBD2	TRBJ2-1	.	CATSDPSSGGASYNEQFF	TGTGCCACCAGTGACCCTAGTAGCGGGGGGGCCTCCTACAATGAGCAGTTCTTC
TRBV20-1	TRBD2	TRBJ2-5	few	CSARGGGTWETQYF	TGCAGTGCTAGGGGCGGGGGGACGTGGGAGACCCAGTACTTC
TRBV4-2	TRBD2	TRBJ2-1	few	CASSQEGRGGLEQFF	TGTGCCAGCAGCCAAGAGGGACGGGGGGGCCTCGAGCAGTTCTTC
TRBV12-3/TRBV12-4	TRBD1	TRBJ1-5	.	CASSSDRGYSNQPQHF	TGTGCCAGCAGTTCCGACAGGGGATATAGCAATCAGCCCCAGCATTTT